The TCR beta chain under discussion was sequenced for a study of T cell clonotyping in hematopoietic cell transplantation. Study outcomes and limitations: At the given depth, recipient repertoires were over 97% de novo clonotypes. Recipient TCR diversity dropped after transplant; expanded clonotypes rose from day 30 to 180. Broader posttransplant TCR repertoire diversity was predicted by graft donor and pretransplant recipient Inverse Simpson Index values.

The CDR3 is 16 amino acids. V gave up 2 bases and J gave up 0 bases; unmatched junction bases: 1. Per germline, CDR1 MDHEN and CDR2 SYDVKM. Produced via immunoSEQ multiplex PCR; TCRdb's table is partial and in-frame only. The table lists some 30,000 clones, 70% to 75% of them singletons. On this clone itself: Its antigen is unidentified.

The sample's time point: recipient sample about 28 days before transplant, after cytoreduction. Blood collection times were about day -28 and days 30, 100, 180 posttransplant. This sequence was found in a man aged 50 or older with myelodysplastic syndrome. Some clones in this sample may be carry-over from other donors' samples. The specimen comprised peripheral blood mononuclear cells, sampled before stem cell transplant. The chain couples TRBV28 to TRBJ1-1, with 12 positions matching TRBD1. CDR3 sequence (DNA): TGTGCCAGCAGTTTAGGGACAGGGGGCTTGAACACTGAAGCTTTCTTT. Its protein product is CASSLGTGGLNTEAFF.